This T cell receptor (beta chain) was sequenced for a study of T cells after yellow fever vaccination. Study-level information: The authors prepared low-cell-number fractions using SMART-Seq v4 Ultra Low Input. Whole-study results and caveats: Booster sampling recovered most clones from primary vaccination (approximately 96% CD4, 80% to 90% CD8). Abundant clonotypes (contaminants from the bulk population) could be present in FACS-sorted repertoires. Secondary responses were weaker yet peaked faster, day 5 versus 15.

TCRdb called the 5' RACE reads again in MiXCR, with one record for every CDR3 protein. This sample has approximately 580,000 distinct CDR3 sequences, with around 16% found just once. To note about this clonotype: Its antigen is still unknown.

The source is a man between 18 and 35 years old who received the YFV17D yellow fever vaccine. Sequenced here: PBMCs, sampled 5 to 6 days after the first yellow fever vaccination.

CDR3 sequence: CASSRERDRGRRYF. The CDR3, as DNA: TGCGCCAGCAGCCGAGAGAGGGACAGGGGGCGTCGGTACTTC. This chain uses TRBV5-1 with TRBJ2-7, with TRBD1 identical over 12 bases. CDR3 size: 14 residues. Germline CDR1 is SGHRS and CDR2 is YFSETQ. Trimming removed 4 bases from V and 12 bases from J; junction bases left unmatched: 11.